This T cell receptor beta chain was obtained from a study of identical twins (dated by TCRdb to the mid-2010s). In the study overall: The study deep-sequenced TCR alpha and beta repertoires from monozygotic twins, unrelated adults of various ages and cord blood to test whether fetal clonotypes persist. To rule out contamination, the twin experiments were replicated at different times with different library preparation protocols. Here is what the overall study found, with its caveats: Invariant T cells such as MAIT and iNKT could partly confound zero-insertion analyses, although diverse VJ usage argued against such confounding for most clonotypes. Compared with coincidental sharing between unrelated individuals, out-of-frame TCR alpha sequences shared between twins had an excess of sequences with low generation probability. Because the same donors could not be followed over many years, the conclusions depended on cross-sectional statistical analysis. Recombination models systematically underestimated out-of-frame TCR alpha sharing in monozygotic twins but agreed with sharing between unrelated individuals. Abundant cord blood beta clonotypes carried fewer insertions; young adult naive repertoires showed a weaker similar trend, while memory repertoires showed none. The excess sharing between twins in beta out-of-frame sequences was weaker because fewer shared sequences reduced the signal-to-noise ratio.

This clonotype was picked up a small number of times. This clone's antigen is unknown. No much larger clone exists at a distance of one base, and base qualities are not known. Every donor in the study was a healthy Caucasian. The twin cohort consisted of three pairs of female monozygotic twins, all aged about 18 to 29 years. Peripheral blood mononuclear cells were used as the source from which RNA for TCR libraries was isolated. Inclusive of the bounding cysteine and phenylalanine, the CDR3 is 13 residues long. Only CDR3 DNA remains: 39 bases, in frame from the first base. Per the germline V gene, LGHNA is the CDR1 and YSLEER is the CDR2. V is cut by 4 bases and J by 2 bases, and the space between the germline ends is 6 bases. Receptor amplification or capture employed 5' RACE. TCRdb records Illumina HiSeq 2000 as the sequencer. A universal primer binding site was added through template switching, and the final cDNA carried a unique molecular identifier so that TCR cDNA molecules could be counted accurately. Specific primers in the conserved constant-segment region were used to synthesize first-strand cDNA for TCR alpha and beta chains. To control for contamination, every cDNA library was double barcoded, receiving both a SMART-Mk sample barcode and Illumina barcodes. TruSeq adapter sequences along with Illumina sample barcodes were introduced in two successive PCR steps. TCR alpha and beta cDNA libraries were sequenced on the Illumina HiSeq platform with custom primers. The published analysis was carried out like this. MiGEC processed the raw reads to extract unique molecular identifiers, while MiXCR was used to determine the CDR3 positions. For each individual, recombination models were inferred using an EM algorithm with the repgenHMM and IGoR tools. The tcR package in R was used for shared clonotype analysis, with sharing normalized by the product of cloneset sizes. To study raw recombination without the effects of thymic and clonal selection, out-of-frame nonproductive sequences were analyzed. TCRdb's own reprocessing of the public reads used fastp at Q25 and MiXCR and kept productive beta chains. Entries are consolidated by CDR3 protein sequence, retaining the most common genes and DNA. In this record, the V and J calls reflect TCRdb's handling and not the investigators' own analysis. In this sample the table shows roughly 750,000 distinct CDR3 sequences, 21% of which occur a single time. Roughly 4% of the sample rests with the top ten.

A further study also used this sample, focusing on T cells expressing NK-cell markers. According to the second study: TCR beta-chain repertoires were profiled in sorted CD3+CD56+NKG2C+, CD3+CD56+NKG2C- and CD3+CD56-NKG2C+ T-cell subsets from roughly eight donors. Seven of the eight sequenced donors were HCMV-seropositive and one was HCMV-seronegative. To restrict sorting to alphabetaTCR-expressing T cells, an anti-gammadeltaTCR antibody was added in several experiments. In six donors, the dominant CD3+CD56+NKG2C+ clonotypes ranked among the top 10 CD8+ clonotypes, making up 1.0-7.0% of CD8+ T cells. Those dominant clonotypes were again the most abundant among CD3+CD56-NKG2C+ cells in a handful of donors, at about 28.3-65%. It remained unclear whether the expanded NKG2C-expressing T cell clones were specific for HCMV antigens. Randomly selected healthy volunteers, three men and five women, were used as the eight sequenced donors. HCMV serostatus was determined by detecting HCMV-specific IgG in serum with a commercial ELISA kit. For several donors, bulk peripheral blood T-cell repertoires were additionally sequenced from unsorted PBMC. MIGEC was used to demultiplex reads and group the reads by UMI, and MiTCR was used to assemble and quantify clonotypes. Only TCR cDNA sequences supported by at least two reads were kept to exclude erroneous sequences. The tcR package was used for downstream repertoire analysis, with clonotypes matched between fractions based on CDR3 nucleotide sequence plus V segment. VDJmatch was used to annotate antigen specificity against VDJdb, with one amino acid substitution allowed in CDR3.

The chain is made from TRBV4-3 and TRBJ1-3; the D gene lacks a confident call. The sequencing sample was made of PBMCs. The sequence derives from a woman aged 18-29 years in good health. The CDR3: CASSRGPGNTIYF. The nucleotide sequence is TGCGCCAGCAGCCGTGGCCCTGGAAACACCATATATTTT.